This T cell receptor (beta chain) was sequenced in a study of cytotoxic CD8 clonotypes in ibrutinib-treated CLL. Findings of the study overall: At the start, clonality exceeded age-matched healthy donors and followed circulating CD8+ T-cell counts.

The CDR3 has 13 amino acids. The V end lost 0 bases, the J end lost 10 bases, and 10 bases lay between the germline ends. CDR1 LGHNA and CDR2 YSLEER come from the germline V gene. Details on this clone: The antigen is undetermined.

Assay used: immunoSEQ multiplex PCR; TCRdb lists only in-frame clones, some missing. Among more than 150,000 clones listed, about 72% were seen once. The sample consisted of PBMCs, taken after 24 months of ibrutinib treatment. The chain uses TRBV4-3 and TRBJ2-1; D not certain. This TCR derives from a human donor with chronic lymphocytic leukemia. The CDR3 spells CASSQDATTEQFF. The CDR3 DNA reads as TGCGCCAGCAGCCAAGATGCTACTACCGAGCAGTTCTTC.